This T cell receptor (beta chain) was identified in a study of Ad26.COV2.S vaccination and SARS-CoV-2 variants. Across the study: The vaccine Ad26.COV2.S was put into the muscle once, or twice with 56 days between. Findings and caveats of the study: Considerable breadth of spike-specific CD8+ and CD4+ T cell responses has reportedly been documented following vaccination. Vaccine recipients posted higher spike-specific TCR breadth than their placebo counterparts.

Trimming removed 3 bases at V and 6 bases at J, with 12 bases between. This CDR3 has 14 amino acids. The germline CDR1 and CDR2 sequences are SGHAT and FQNNGV. TCRdb's copy holds only in-frame clones and misses some; the assay was immunoSEQ multiplex PCR. This table has some 410,000 clones, about nine tenths appearing once. Treatment reported: around 19 received Ad26.COV2.S at low or high dose, single or two shots; roughly five received placebo; per-sample allocation not given. The samples date from day 63 after the first vaccine or placebo injection. Spike of the Wuhan-strain SARS-CoV-2 was expressed by an Ad26 vector, which formed the vaccine. With respect to this clone: What it binds is not known.

This specimen was peripheral blood, taken in a trial of Ad26.COV2.S vaccine versus placebo. V is TRBV11-2 and J is TRBJ2-1, with D uncertain. The sequence was collected from a person aged 18 to 65 who received the Ad26.COV2.S COVID-19 vaccine or a placebo. In DNA form, the CDR3 reads TGTGCCAGCAGCTTTGCCTACGCTCTCAATGAGCAGTTCTTC. As protein: CASSFAYALNEQFF.